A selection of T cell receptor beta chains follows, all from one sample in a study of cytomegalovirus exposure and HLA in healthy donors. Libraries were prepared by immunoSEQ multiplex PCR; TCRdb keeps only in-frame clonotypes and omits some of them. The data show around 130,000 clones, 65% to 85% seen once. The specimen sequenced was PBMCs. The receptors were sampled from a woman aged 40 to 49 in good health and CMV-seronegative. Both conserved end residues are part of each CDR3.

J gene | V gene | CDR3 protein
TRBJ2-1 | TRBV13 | CASSLARGSGIYNEQFF
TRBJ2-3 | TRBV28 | CASSGRGRDTQYF
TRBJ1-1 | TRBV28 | CASSFRGRMNTEAFF
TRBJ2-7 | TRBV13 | CASSSRDRATYEQYF
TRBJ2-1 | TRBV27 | CASSLYPGRASYNEQFF
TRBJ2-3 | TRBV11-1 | CASGDRVTSTDTQYF
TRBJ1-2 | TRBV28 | CASSSQGFYGYTF
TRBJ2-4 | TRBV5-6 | CASSYRTGWDSQYF
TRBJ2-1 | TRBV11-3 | CASSLMRGHEQFF
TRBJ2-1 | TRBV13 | CASSPPSGGFNEQFF
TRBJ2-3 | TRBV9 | CASSAASLHTQYF
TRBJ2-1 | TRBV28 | CASSFAAEQFF
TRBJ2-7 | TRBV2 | CASSEAPDREREQYF
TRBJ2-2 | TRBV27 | CASSPGQENTGELFF
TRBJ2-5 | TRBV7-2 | CASTPGGGRGETQYF
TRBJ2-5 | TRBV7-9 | CASSSTPGETQYF
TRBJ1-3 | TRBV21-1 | CASSKGRGHSGNTIYF
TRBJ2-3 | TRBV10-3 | CAISQPQTGTDTQYF
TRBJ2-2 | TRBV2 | CASSEEPRTGELFF
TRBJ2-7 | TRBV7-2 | CASSLGAGGPYEQYF
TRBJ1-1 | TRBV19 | CASSTQGSGKAFF
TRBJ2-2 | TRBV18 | CASSPETGPGELFF
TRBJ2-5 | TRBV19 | CASSPSGPGTQYF